These 3 T cell receptor beta chains share one sample of origin, sequenced in a study of memory CD4+ T cells and cytomegalovirus serostatus. Sequencing used immunoSEQ multiplex PCR; TCRdb keeps in-frame clones, though not all of them. This table holds about 58,000 clones, under 90% found once. The sort gate was single viable CD3+CD4+CD8-CD45RO+ cells for memory CD4+ T cells. The specimen sequenced was memory CD4+ T cells from blood. Receptor source: an adult in good health and CMV-seronegative. Some clones in this sample may be carry-over from other donors' samples.

The chain recombines TRBV2 with TRBJ2-1, with 8 bases aligning to TRBD1. The CDR3 consists of 14 residues. V shed 5 bases and J 10 bases; nucleotides not matched to a gene: 10. Germline CDR1 is SNHLY and CDR2 is FYNNEI. Here the CDR3 reads CASSRRTGSVEQFF. In DNA form, the CDR3 reads TGTGCCAGCAGTCGACGGACAGGGTCGGTCGAGCAGTTCTTC.

The chain uses TRBV5-4 and TRBJ1-5; TRBD1 is a possible D gene (5 bases). With 4 bases removed from V and 7 bases from J, the gap between germline ends came to 21 bases. CDR1 and CDR2 from the germline V gene are SGHNT and YYREEE (reference sequence). The CDR3 runs 16 residues. The CDR3 here is CASSAGRGGGTQPQHF. In DNA form, the CDR3 reads TGTGCCAGCAGCGCTGGGCGCGGGGGTGGCACCCAGCCCCAGCATTTT.

This clone was counted a single time. V is TRBV11-2 and J is TRBJ2-1; D is perhaps TRBD2 (6 bases). This CDR3 region has 16 residues. Germline V gene data show CDR1 as SGHAT and CDR2 as FQNNGV. V was trimmed by 0 bases and J by 5 bases, leaving 14 bases between them. In DNA form, the CDR3 reads TGTGCCAGCAGCTTAGAAATTAGGAGGGACGACAATGAGCAGTTCTTC. Encoded protein: CASSLEIRRDDNEQFF.